Listed here are 12 T cell receptor beta chains from one sample, sequenced in a study of T cell responses to AZD1222 COVID-19 vaccine. Only in-frame clones appear in the TCRdb table, and some are missing; sequencing was by immunoSEQ multiplex PCR. The sample has about 120,000 clones; roughly nine tenths are singletons. Source: peripheral blood, taken on day 0 of AZD1222 vaccination. Source of these receptors: an adult in good health.

The count of this clone is one. The chain carries TRBV15 and TRBJ2-7; D unresolved. Germline assignment: CDR1 LNHNV and CDR2 YYDKDF (reference sequence). The CDR3 is 13 amino acids. Trimming took off 4 bases at V and 4 bases at J, with 11 bases between the two ends. The CDR3 DNA reads as TGTGCCACCAGCACTTCACACGCTTACGAGCAGTACTTC. It translates to CATSTSHAYEQYF.

The sample holds one count of this clone. This chain connects TRBV3-1 (or the pseudogene TRBV3-2) to TRBJ1-1, with TRBD1 identical over 9 bases. The trim removed 0 bases at V and 8 bases at J, leaving 13 bases unmatched. The CDR3 is 17 amino acids. The germline V gene encodes CDR1 LGHDT and CDR2 YNNKEL (reference sequence). The CDR3 protein is CASSQDMIGTGHGEAFF. In DNA, the CDR3 is TGTGCCAGCAGCCAAGATATGATCGGGACAGGGCATGGCGAAGCTTTCTTT.

The genes are TRBV24-1 and TRBJ1-2; D not resolved. The ends were cut back, 3 bases at V and 3 bases at J, with 10 bases in the middle. Germline V gene lookup returns CDR1 KGHDR and CDR2 SFDVKD. The CDR3 extends over 14 amino acids. This chain's CDR3 is CATSDARDYYGYTF. The CDR3 DNA sequence: TGTGCCACCAGTGATGCTCGGGATTACTATGGCTACACCTTC.

This rearrangement joins TRBV23-1 to TRBJ1-1; TRBD1 matches at 8 bases. TRBV23-1 is noted as an ORF with a role that remains uncertain. Trimming cost V 3 bases and J 1 base; bases outside gene matches: 16. The CDR3 length is 19 residues. The CDR3 region is CASSQTGVVFSYANTEAFF. The CDR3 DNA is TGCGCCAGCAGTCAGACAGGGGTGGTCTTTTCTTATGCGAACACTGAAGCTTTCTTT.

The V call is TRBV2, the J call TRBJ1-5; D is uncertain. V lost 7 bases, J lost 0 bases, and 13 bases lay in between. The germline gives CDR1 SNHLY, CDR2 FYNNEI. The CDR3 is 15 residues long. The CDR3 loop reads CASTLGEYSNQPQHF. DNA of the CDR3: TGTGCCAGCACCCTCGGAGAGTATAGCAATCAGCCCCAGCATTTT.

The chain is built from TRBV28 and TRBJ2-2, with TRBD1 matching over 8 bases. Unmatched junction bases numbered 17, after V lost 5 bases and J lost 6 bases. CDR1 and CDR2 (germline): MDHEN, SYDVKM. This CDR3 region has 18 residues. The CDR3 nucleotides are TGTGCCAGCAGTACAGGGACAGGTCGACGAAAATCCCCCGGGGAGCTGTTTTTT. Its translation is CASSTGTGRRKSPGELFF.

CDR3 sequence: CATSDLGLARNEQFF. The CDR3 DNA follows: TGTGCCACCAGTGATTTGGGACTAGCGAGAAATGAGCAGTTCTTC. The chain is built from TRBV24-1 and TRBJ2-1, with 9 bases that match TRBD2. V lost 0 bases to trimming and J lost 7 bases; unmatched junction nucleotides: 3. The CDR3 length is 15 residues. Germline V CDR1 and CDR2: KGHDR, SFDVKD.

The chain carries TRBV7-9 and TRBJ1-3, with 7 bases fitting TRBD1. V lost 4 bases to trimming and J lost 2 bases; unmatched junction nucleotides: 5. The germline V gene has CDR1 SEHNR and CDR2 FQNEAQ (reference sequence). The CDR3 spans 15 residues. The DNA for the CDR3 is TGTGCCAGCAGCTATGGGCAGGGGGCTGGAAACACCATATATTTT. Translation: CASSYGQGAGNTIYF.

The chain is built from TRBV24-1 and TRBJ2-2; 11 bases line up with TRBD2. CDR1 is KGHDR, CDR2 SFDVKD, per germline. J lost 0 bases, V lost 1 base, and 3 bases had no gene match. The CDR3 is made up of 18 amino acids. The DNA of the CDR3 is TGTGCCACCAGTGATTTACTAGCGGGGGACGCGAACACCGGGGAGCTGTTTTTT. It yields the protein CATSDLLAGDANTGELFF.

The V and J genes are TRBV2 and TRBJ2-7; 10 nucleotides match TRBD1. V lost 4 bases, J lost 0 bases, and 12 bases stayed unmatched. Germline values: CDR1 SNHLY, CDR2 FYNNEI. This CDR3 is 18 amino acids long. Here the CDR3 DNA reads TGTGCCAGCAGTGGTGAGACAGGGGGCGGAATTTACTCCTACGAGCAGTACTTC. Translating it yields CASSGETGGGIYSYEQYF.

The V call is TRBV28, the J call TRBJ2-1, with 7 bases identical to TRBD2. The CDR3 contains 16 residues. Germline CDR1 and CDR2: MDHEN and SYDVKM. Trimming cost V 3 bases and J 2 bases; bases outside gene matches: 7. DNA of the CDR3: TGTGCCAGCAGTTTTTCTGGGAGGGACCCCTACAATGAGCAGTTCTTC. Encoded protein: CASSFSGRDPYNEQFF.

The chain links TRBV6-1 to TRBJ1-3; D gene uncertain. This CDR3 region has 12 residues. The V end lost 8 bases, the J end lost 3 bases, and 8 bases lay between the germline ends. Germline CDR1 is MNHNS and CDR2 is SASEGT. In DNA, the CDR3 is TGTGCCAGCCTAGGGATTGGAAACACCATATATTTT. Protein: CASLGIGNTIYF.